The table lists the clone carrying this T cell receptor (beta chain) with a few counts. These data belong to a study of identical twins' blood T cells. TCRdb reprocessed the 5' RACE reads with MiXCR, giving one entry per CDR3 protein. The data hold 300,000 to 400,000 distinct CDR3 sequences, with 28% observed a single time. Trimming shortened V by 0 bases and J by 9 bases, and 6 bases separated the two germline ends. Germline V gives CDR1 LGHNA, CDR2 YSLEER. This CDR3 spans 12 amino acids. The sample consisted of PBMCs. V gene TRBV4-3 combines with J gene TRBJ2-1; D ambiguous. This sequence was found in a woman aged 18-49 years in good health. The CDR3 nucleotides read TGCGCCAGCAGCCAAGACTTTACTGAGCAGTTCTTC. Protein product: CASSQDFTEQFF.